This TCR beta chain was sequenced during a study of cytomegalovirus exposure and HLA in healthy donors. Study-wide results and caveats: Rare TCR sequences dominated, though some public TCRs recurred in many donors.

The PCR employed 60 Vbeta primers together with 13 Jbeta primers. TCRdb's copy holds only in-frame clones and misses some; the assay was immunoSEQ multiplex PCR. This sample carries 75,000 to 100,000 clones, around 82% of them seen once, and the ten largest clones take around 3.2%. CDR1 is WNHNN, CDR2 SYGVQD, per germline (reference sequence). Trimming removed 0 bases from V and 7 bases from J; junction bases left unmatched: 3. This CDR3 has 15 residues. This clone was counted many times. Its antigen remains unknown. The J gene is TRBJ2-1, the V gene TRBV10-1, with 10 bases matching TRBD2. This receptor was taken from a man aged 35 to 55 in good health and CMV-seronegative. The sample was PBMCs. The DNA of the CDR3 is TGCGCCAGCAGTGAGTCTAGCGGGAGGTCGAATGAGCAGTTCTTC. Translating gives CASSESSGRSNEQFF.